This T cell receptor beta chain was profiled in a study of beta chain features in type 1 diabetes. The CDR3 sequence is 16 residues long. The V and J ends lost 6 bases and 1 base, in that order; junction bases with no gene match: 9. Germline CDR1 reads SEHNR; CDR2 reads FQNEAQ (reference sequence). Regarding the study as a whole: Patients' naive, central memory and Treg TCRB repertoires seemed closer to one another than those of healthy donors. TCRB CDR3 length was moderately but significantly reduced in all four CD4+ subsets of Type 1 diabetes patients. More deletions and fewer insertions at VDJ junctions were found in patients with type 1 diabetes.

Comment on this clone: Its antigen remains unknown.

Sequencing targeted expressed TCRB transcripts, as all isolated RNA had been reverse transcribed. Sequencing used immunoSEQ multiplex PCR; TCRdb keeps in-frame clones, though not all of them. The sample holds around 600,000 clones, roughly an eighth seen once. Sequenced input: naive CD4+ T cells from blood. The chain couples TRBV7-9 to TRBJ1-5, with 7 bases fitting TRBD1. This TCR was recovered from a man aged 25 to 40 with type 1 diabetes. The CDR3 nucleotides read TGTGCCAGCAGTTCCTTTTCAGGGGGAAGCAATCAGCCCCAGCATTTT. It codes for CASSSFSGGSNQPQHF.